The following is a T cell receptor beta chain sequence with its context. Per the authors' pipeline: For nucleated cells, counts were estimated from reference gene primer amplification. Sequenced by immunoSEQ multiplex PCR; TCRdb stores in-frame clones only, minus some. The V and J calls and clone size are taken from that table; D and trimming were inferred from the DNA. The sample lists some 200,000 clones, 80% to 85% seen once, with roughly 3% in the top ten. This sample is drawn from a study of blood T cell repertoires in COVID-19. Study background: Both acute and convalescent COVID-19 samples were obtained from the United States, Italy and Spain.

Losses at the gene ends were 2 bases for V and 5 bases for J; bases not matched to a gene: 4. The CDR3 spans 15 residues. The chain uses TRBV23-1 and TRBJ2-2, with 8 bases matching TRBD1. TRBV23-1 carries the ORF label, with uncertain function. The receptor's source is a human donor with acute or convalescent COVID-19. The donor label of this sample is uncertain. The sample was peripheral blood. CDR3 DNA: TGCGCCAGCAGTCAACCGACAGGGGCGACCGGGGAGCTGTTTTTT. Protein sequence: CASSQPTGATGELFF.